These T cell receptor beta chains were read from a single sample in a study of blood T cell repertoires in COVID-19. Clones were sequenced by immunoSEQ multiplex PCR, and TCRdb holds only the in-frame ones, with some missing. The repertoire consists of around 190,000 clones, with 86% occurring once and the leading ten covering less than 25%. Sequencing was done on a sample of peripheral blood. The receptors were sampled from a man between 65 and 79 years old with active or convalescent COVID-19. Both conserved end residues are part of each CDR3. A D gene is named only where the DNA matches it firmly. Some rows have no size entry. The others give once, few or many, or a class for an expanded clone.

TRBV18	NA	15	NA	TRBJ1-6	CASSPQGHGNSPLHF	TGTGCCAGCTCACCACAGGGGCATGGTAATTCACCCCTCCACTTT
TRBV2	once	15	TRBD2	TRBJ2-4	CATSPGGFGGDIQYF	TGTGCCACCTCGCCGGGGGGGTTCGGTGGGGACATTCAGTACTTC
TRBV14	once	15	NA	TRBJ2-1	CASSQDWRSYNEQFF	TGTGCCAGCAGCCAAGACTGGAGGAGCTACAATGAGCAGTTCTTC
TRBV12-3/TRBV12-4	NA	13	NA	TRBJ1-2	CASSFGGKYGYTF	TGTGCCAGCAGTTTTGGGGGGAAGTATGGCTACACCTTC
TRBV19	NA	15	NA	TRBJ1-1	CASSILGAMNTEAFF	TGTGCCAGTAGTATATTGGGGGCGATGAACACTGAAGCTTTCTTT
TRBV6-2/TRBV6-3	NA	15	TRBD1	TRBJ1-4	CASSQQGSKSEKLFF	TGTGCCAGCAGTCAACAGGGGTCAAAGAGTGAAAAACTGTTTTTT
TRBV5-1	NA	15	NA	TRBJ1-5	CASSQTAGGNQPQHF	TGCGCCAGCAGCCAGACAGCGGGCGGCAATCAGCCCCAGCATTTT
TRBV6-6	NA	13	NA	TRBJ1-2	CASSYQHDYGYTF	TGTGCCAGCAGTTACCAACACGACTATGGCTACACCTTC
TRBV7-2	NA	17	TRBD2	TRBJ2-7	CASSLRTSGRVLYEQYF	TGTGCCAGCAGCTTACGGACTAGCGGGAGGGTCCTCTACGAGCAGTACTTC
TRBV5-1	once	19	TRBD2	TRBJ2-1	CASSPGTLAGGPSYNEQFF	TGCGCCAGCAGCCCTGGTACACTAGCGGGAGGGCCGTCCTACAATGAGCAGTTCTTC
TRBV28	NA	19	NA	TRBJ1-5	CASSLWAGDRPYLNQPQHF	TGTGCCAGCAGTTTATGGGCCGGAGACAGGCCCTACCTCAATCAGCCCCAGCATTTT
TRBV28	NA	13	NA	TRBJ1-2	CASSVGAGYGYTF	TGTGCCAGCAGCGTTGGGGCAGGCTATGGCTACACCTTC
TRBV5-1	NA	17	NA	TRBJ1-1	CASSSHSGQRTNTEAFF	TGCGCCAGCAGCTCCCATTCGGGCCAGAGGACTAACACTGAAGCTTTCTTT
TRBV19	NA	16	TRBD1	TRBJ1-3	CASRPRQGGTGNTIYF	TGTGCCAGTAGACCCCGACAGGGGGGGACTGGAAACACCATATATTTT
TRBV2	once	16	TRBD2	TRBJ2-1	CASSEGVRAGVNEQFF	TGTGCCAGCAGTGAAGGGGTACGGGCGGGGGTCAATGAGCAGTTCTTC
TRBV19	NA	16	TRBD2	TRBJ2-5	CASSLAGLAGEETQYF	TGTGCCAGTAGTCTCGCCGGACTAGCGGGAGAGGAGACCCAGTACTTC
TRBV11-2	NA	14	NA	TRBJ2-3	CASRSIEVADTQYF	TGTGCCAGCAGATCAATCGAGGTGGCAGATACGCAGTATTTT
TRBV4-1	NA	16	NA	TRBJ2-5	CASSQDPQGRQETQYF	TGCGCCAGCAGCCAAGATCCCCAGGGTAGGCAAGAGACCCAGTACTTC
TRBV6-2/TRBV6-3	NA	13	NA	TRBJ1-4	CASSYRTVSKLFF	TGTGCCAGCAGTTACCGGACTGTTTCAAAACTGTTTTTT
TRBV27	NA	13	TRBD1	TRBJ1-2	CASSWDRNYGYTF	TGTGCCAGCAGTTGGGACAGGAACTATGGCTACACCTTC
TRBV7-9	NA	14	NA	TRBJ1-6	CASSLGAENSPLHF	TGTGCCAGCAGCTTAGGCGCGGAAAATTCACCCCTCCACTTT
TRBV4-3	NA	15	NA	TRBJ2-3	CASSQGHPRKDTQYF	TGCGCCAGCAGCCAAGGACATCCACGGAAAGATACGCAGTATTTT
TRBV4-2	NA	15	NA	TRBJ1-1	CASSQVSQGNTEAFF	TGTGCCAGCAGCCAAGTTTCACAGGGAAACACTGAAGCTTTCTTT
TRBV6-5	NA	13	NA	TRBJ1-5	CASSWETGQPQHF	TGTGCCAGCAGTTGGGAAACAGGACAGCCCCAGCATTTT
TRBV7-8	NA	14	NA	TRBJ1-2	CASAPAGRNYGYTF	TGTGCCAGCGCCCCGGCAGGGCGTAACTATGGCTACACCTTC
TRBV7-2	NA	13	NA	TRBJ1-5	CASSFGPNQPQHF	TGTGCCAGCAGCTTTGGCCCCAATCAGCCCCAGCATTTT
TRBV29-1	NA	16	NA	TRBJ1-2	CSVDSPGLTANYGYTF	TGCAGCGTTGATTCTCCGGGACTGACAGCTAACTATGGCTACACCTTC
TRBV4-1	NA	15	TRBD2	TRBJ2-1	CASSGISGSYNEQFF	TGCGCCAGCAGCGGGATTAGCGGGAGCTACAATGAGCAGTTCTTC
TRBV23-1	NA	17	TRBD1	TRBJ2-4	CASPRDRVEGSKNIQYF	TGCGCCTCTCCCCGGGACAGGGTAGAGGGGTCCAAAAACATTCAGTACTTC
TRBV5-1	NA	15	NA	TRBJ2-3	CASSLMGGAPDTQYF	TGCGCCAGCAGCTTGATGGGGGGTGCCCCAGATACGCAGTATTTT
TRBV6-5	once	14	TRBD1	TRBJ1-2	CASKPGTGYGGYTF	TGTGCCAGCAAACCAGGGACAGGGTATGGTGGCTACACCTTC
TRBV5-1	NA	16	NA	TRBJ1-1	CASSPGLAEMNTEAFF	TGCGCCAGCAGCCCGGGTTTAGCGGAAATGAACACTGAAGCTTTCTTT
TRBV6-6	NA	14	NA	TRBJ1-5	CASSYSGHNQPQHF	TGTGCCAGCAGTTACTCGGGGCATAATCAGCCCCAGCATTTT